This T cell receptor (beta chain) was captured in a study of Tregs in tolerant kidney transplant recipients. Findings and limits, study-wide: Biological reproducibility was not directly addressed, but technical replication error appeared minimal.

CDR3 size: 15 residues. Trimming removed 1 base from V and 4 bases from J, with 11 bases in between. Germline V lookup: CDR1 SGHVS, CDR2 FNYEAQ. The nonmyeloablative bone marrow transplants came from related graft donors, with transient mixed chimerism. The repertoire was sequenced with immunoSEQ multiplex PCR; TCRdb's copy has only in-frame clones and lacks some. The profile covers about 50,000 clones, with around nine tenths appearing a single time and roughly 15% taken by the ten largest. A single count supports this clone. Its antigen is undetermined. The TCR comes from a human patient who received a combined kidney and bone marrow transplant. Some of the T cells may derive from the graft donor. Sequences were derived from CD8+ T cells from blood (PBMCs), sampled 12 months after the transplant. V usage is TRBV7-6 and J usage is TRBJ2-1; D may be TRBD2 (7 bases). DNA for the CDR3: TGTGCCAGCAGCTTAGGAGGGGGGGATTACAATGAGCAGTTCTTC. The encoded protein is CASSLGGGDYNEQFF.